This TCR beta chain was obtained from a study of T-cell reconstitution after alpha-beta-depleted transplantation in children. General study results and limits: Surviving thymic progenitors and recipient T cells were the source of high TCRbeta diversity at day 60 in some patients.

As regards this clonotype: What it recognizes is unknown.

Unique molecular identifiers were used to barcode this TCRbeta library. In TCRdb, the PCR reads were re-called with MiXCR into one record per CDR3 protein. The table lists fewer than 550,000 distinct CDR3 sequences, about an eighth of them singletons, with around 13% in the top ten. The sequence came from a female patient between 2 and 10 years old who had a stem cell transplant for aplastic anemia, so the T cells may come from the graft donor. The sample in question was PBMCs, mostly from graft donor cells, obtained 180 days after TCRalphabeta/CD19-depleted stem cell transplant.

The CDR3 here is CASSLPTGDDYGYTF. As DNA, the CDR3 is TGTGCCAGCAGTTTACCAACAGGGGACGACTATGGCTACACCTTC. V usage is TRBV28 and J usage is TRBJ1-2, with TRBD1 matching over 7 bases. V dropped 2 bases and J dropped 3; count of bases not matched to a gene: 6. Germline V gene data show CDR1 as MDHEN and CDR2 as SYDVKM. This CDR3 has 15 residues.